These 3 T cell receptor beta chains were sequenced from one sample in a study of T cells after posttransplantation cyclophosphamide listed by TCRdb under 2016. Libraries were made using the immunoSEQ multiplex PCR assay. This immuneACCESS table, as held by TCRdb, lists in-frame sequences with V and J called but not all clones. Of the missing ones, under half trace to an unresolved V gene in checked studies; the others have no known cause. The table gives 14,000 or so clones for this sample, with none occurring only once. The ten biggest clones cover 23% of the sample. The treatment or condition label on this specimen signifies: high-dose cyclophosphamide on days +3 and +4 as single-agent GVHD prophylaxis. Patients in the PTCy group got busulfan and fludarabine conditioning, a marrow graft from a related or unrelated donor, and cyclophosphamide on days +3 and +4. The sample here was PBMCs, taken more than 1,000 days after allogeneic stem cell transplant with posttransplant cyclophosphamide. Every receptor here comes from a female patient aged 35-55 years who received an allogeneic stem cell transplant from a related donor, was CMV-positive, and had no GVHD. Post transplant, some T cells may arise from the graft donor.

This clone was detected many times. CDR3 in DNA: TGTGCCAGTAGTTCCCAGATCTATGGCTACACCTTC. Encoded protein: CASSSQIYGYTF. The V call is TRBV19, the J call TRBJ1-2, with no clear D. This CDR3 region has 12 residues. The V gene's germline CDR1 is LNHDA and CDR2 SQIVND (reference sequence). Trimming stripped 5 bases from V and 4 bases from J, with 8 bases between.

This clone has at least ten counts. This chain joins TRBV7-9 and TRBJ1-6, with D possibly matching TRBD1 (6 bases). The length of the CDR3 is 15 residues. V was trimmed by 7 bases and J by 5 bases, leaving 15 bases between them. Germline assignment: CDR1 SEHNR and CDR2 FQNEAQ (reference sequence). The CDR3 coding sequence is TGTGCCAGCAAGATGATTGGACAGAATAATTCACCCCTCCACTTT. This codes for CASKMIGQNNSPLHF.

This clone was counted only a few times. The chain combines TRBV4-2 with TRBJ2-2, with D tentatively TRBD2 (6 bases). Per the germline V gene, CDR1 is LGHNA and CDR2 is YNFKEQ. The CDR3 is 15 amino acids. Between the trimmed V and J ends, which lost 0 bases and 5 bases, there was a span of 10 bases. Here the CDR3 DNA reads TGTGCCAGCAGCCAAGAAGAGGGAGGAACCGGGGAGCTGTTTTTT. This encodes CASSQEEGGTGELFF.